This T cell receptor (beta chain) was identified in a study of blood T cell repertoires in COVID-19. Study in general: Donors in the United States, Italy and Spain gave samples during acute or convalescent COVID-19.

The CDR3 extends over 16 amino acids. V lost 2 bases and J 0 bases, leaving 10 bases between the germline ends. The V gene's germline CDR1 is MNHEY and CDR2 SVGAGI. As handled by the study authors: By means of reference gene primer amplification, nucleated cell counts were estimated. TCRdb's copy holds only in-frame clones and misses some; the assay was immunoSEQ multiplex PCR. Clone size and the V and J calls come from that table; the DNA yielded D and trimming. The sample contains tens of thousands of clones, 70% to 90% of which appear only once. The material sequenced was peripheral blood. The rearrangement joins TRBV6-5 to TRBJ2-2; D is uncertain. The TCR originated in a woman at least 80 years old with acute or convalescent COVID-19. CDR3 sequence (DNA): TGTGCCAGCAGTTACCACCAGGTCGCGAACACCGGGGAGCTGTTTTTT. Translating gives CASSYHQVANTGELFF.